This is a list of T cell receptor beta chains from one sample in a study of Graves' ophthalmopathy and Graves' hyperthyroidism. MiXCR was run by TCRdb on the multiplex PCR reads, yielding one entry per CDR3 protein. Among 680,000 or so distinct CDR3 sequences listed, 20% to 25% were seen once. The specimen sequenced was peripheral blood. These TCRs come from a woman aged 18-29 years with stable Graves' hyperthyroidism. Some clones in this sample may be carry-over from other donors' samples. Each CDR3 is given with its conserved first and last residue. A D gene is named only where the DNA matches it firmly. Clone size is stated in some rows and not others, as once, few, many or a class when expanded.

-	TRBV6-1	TRBJ2-5	many	TGTGCCAGCAGCCCGACTAGGGCGGGGACCCAGTACTTC	CASSPTRAGTQYF
TRBD1	TRBV6-1	TRBJ2-7	many	TGTGCCAGCAGTGAAGGGCCCGGGACAGGGCCCTACGAGCAGTACTTC	CASSEGPGTGPYEQYF
TRBD1	TRBV12-3/TRBV12-4	TRBJ2-7	-	TGTGCCAGCAGCGATCCCAAACAGGGGCCCTACGAGCAGTACTTC	CASSDPKQGPYEQYF
TRBD1	TRBV18	TRBJ1-1	-	TGTGCCAGCTCAATGGACAGGGATAACACTGAAGCTTTCTTT	CASSMDRDNTEAFF
-	TRBV4-2	TRBJ2-5	few	TGTGCCAGCGCTCGGGAGGAGACCCAGTACTTC	CASAREETQYF
-	TRBV6-1	TRBJ1-2	many	TGTGCCAGCAGTGAAGTGGCAGTCTATGGCTACACCTTC	CASSEVAVYGYTF
TRBD1	TRBV20-1	TRBJ1-3	many	TGCAGTGCTAGTAGCGGACAGGGGGCGACGGGAAACACCATATATTTT	CSASSGQGATGNTIYF
TRBD1	TRBV7-8	TRBJ2-2	many	TGTGCCAGCAGCTTACGGGACAGTAACACCGGGGAGCTGTTTTTT	CASSLRDSNTGELFF
-	TRBV5-1	TRBJ2-7	many	TGCGCCAGCAGCTCGTGGACGGGATCCTACGAGCAGTACTTC	CASSSWTGSYEQYF
-	TRBV30	TRBJ1-3	-	TGTGCCTGGAGCGAAATCCCGGGAACCTTTGGAAACACCATATATTTT	CAWSEIPGTFGNTIYF
TRBD1	TRBV13	TRBJ1-5	many	TGTGCCAGCAGCTACCGTTCAGGGGGACGGCAGCCCCAGCATTTT	CASSYRSGGRQPQHF
-	TRBV27	TRBJ1-6	-	TGTGCCAGCAGTCTCAGGAGGAGCTCCTATAATTCACCCCTCCACTTT	CASSLRRSSYNSPLHF
-	TRBV6-1	TRBJ1-5	many	TGTGCCAGCAGTGTCGCCGGGACAAGCAATCAGCCCCAGCATTTT	CASSVAGTSNQPQHF
-	TRBV28	TRBJ2-7	few	TGTGCCAGCAGTTTACGGCAGGACTCCTACGAGCAGTACTTC	CASSLRQDSYEQYF
-	TRBV28	TRBJ1-5	many	TGTGCCAGCAGCCTCATTAGCAATCAGCCCCAGCATTTT	CASSLISNQPQHF
-	TRBV24-1	TRBJ1-1	few	TGTGCCACCAGGGAACATTTGAACACTGAAGCTTTCTTT	CATREHLNTEAFF
TRBD1	TRBV6-1	TRBJ2-2	few	TGTGCCAGCAGTAAGGGGACAGGGGATCACGGGGAGCTGTTTTTT	CASSKGTGDHGELFF
-	TRBV6-1	TRBJ2-7	-	TGTGCCATACGGGACTTCTCCTACGAGCAGTACTTC	CAIRDFSYEQYF
-	TRBV15	TRBJ1-1	many	TGTGCCACCAGCAGAGTCGTCAGTAACACTGAAGCTTTCTTT	CATSRVVSNTEAFF
-	TRBV18	TRBJ2-5	many	TGTGCCAGCTCACCACCGGCTTCATCTGAGACCCAGTACTTC	CASSPPASSETQYF
TRBD1	TRBV6-2/TRBV6-3	TRBJ1-2	many	TGTGCCAGCAGTTCCCCCCAGGGGGCGCGAGATGGCTACACCTTC	CASSSPQGARDGYTF
-	TRBV6-1	TRBJ2-7	many	TGTGCCAGCAGTGACAGTCGCTACGAGCAGTACTTC	CASSDSRYEQYF
-	TRBV28	TRBJ2-5	many	TGTGCCAGCAGTTACACAAACAGGGAAGAGACCCAGTACTTC	CASSYTNREETQYF
-	TRBV12-3/TRBV12-4	TRBJ1-3	few	TGTGCCAGCAGCTACGGAACCTCTGGAAACACCATATATTTT	CASSYGTSGNTIYF
-	TRBV18	TRBJ2-6	few	TGTGCCAGCTCACGGTTACAGGGAACTGGGGCCAACGTCCTGACTTTC	CASSRLQGTGANVLTF
TRBD1	TRBV12-3/TRBV12-4	TRBJ2-7	many	TGTGCCAGCAGTCTGGACGGGACAGGGTCCTACGAGCAGTACTTC	CASSLDGTGSYEQYF
TRBD1	TRBV6-5	TRBJ1-2	many	TGTGCCAGCAGTTATTCTCTCGGACAGGCCACCTATGGCTACACCTTC	CASSYSLGQATYGYTF
TRBD1	TRBV2	TRBJ2-7	few	TGTGCCAGCAGTGCCACCGGGACAGGGGGTACCTACGAGCAGTACTTC	CASSATGTGGTYEQYF
-	TRBV12-3/TRBV12-4	TRBJ1-1	many	TGTGCCAGCAGTTTAGCGCTTATTGAAGCTTTCTTT	CASSLALIEAFF
TRBD2	TRBV5-1	TRBJ2-2	many	TGCGCCAGCAGCTGGACTAGCGGGAGGGCGGCCGGGGAGCTGTTTTTT	CASSWTSGRAAGELFF
TRBD1	TRBV20-1	TRBJ1-5	many	TGCAGTGCTAGAGATTTGAGACAGGGGTCAAATCAGCCCCAGCATTTT	CSARDLRQGSNQPQHF
-	TRBV20-1	TRBJ1-5	few	TGCAGTGCTAGACGGGGTGCAATTCAGCCCCAGCATTTT	CSARRGAIQPQHF
-	TRBV6-1	TRBJ1-2	-	TGTGCCAGCAGTGGGATGACAGGCTATGGCTACACCTTC	CASSGMTGYGYTF
-	TRBV11-2	TRBJ2-7	many	TGTGCCAGCAGCTTGGACCCCGGGTCCGAGCAGTACTTC	CASSLDPGSEQYF
TRBD2	TRBV7-2	TRBJ2-7	many	TGTGCCAGCAGCTTAGCGGTGGCTAGCGGGACCTACGAGCAGTACTTC	CASSLAVASGTYEQYF
-	TRBV11-2	TRBJ2-7	many	TGTGCCAGCAGCTTAGGTCTCAACACAGCGGGTGAGCAGTACTTC	CASSLGLNTAGEQYF
-	TRBV15	TRBJ2-5	many	TGTGCCACCAGCTCCCGCCTCGGCGGGGTTCAGCAAGAGACCCAGTACTTC	CATSSRLGGVQQETQYF
TRBD1	TRBV5-1	TRBJ2-7	many	TGCGCCAGCAGCCCGGGCGGGACAGGGTTGGCCTACGAGCAGTACTTC	CASSPGGTGLAYEQYF
-	TRBV18	TRBJ1-2	few	TGTGCCAGCTCACCGCGAGCCAATAACTATGGCTACACCTTC	CASSPRANNYGYTF
-	TRBV11-2	TRBJ1-2	many	TGTGCCAGCAGCTCTGCTGGGAACGGCGGCTACACCTTC	CASSSAGNGGYTF
TRBD2	TRBV12-3/TRBV12-4	TRBJ2-4	-	TGTGCCAGCAGTTCGACAGGACTAGCGGGAGGCATTCAGTACTTC	CASSSTGLAGGIQYF
TRBD2	TRBV18	TRBJ2-7	few	TGTGCCAGCTCACCGTCCAGCGGGGGGTCCTACGAGCAGTACTTC	CASSPSSGGSYEQYF
-	TRBV2	TRBJ2-6	-	TGTGCCAGCATTTATGAGGGCTCCGGGGCCAACGTCCTGACTTTC	CASIYEGSGANVLTF
-	TRBV28	TRBJ2-2	few	TGTGCCAGCAGAATCCTAGGGACTGTGCACGGGGAGCTGTTTTTT	CASRILGTVHGELFF
-	TRBV7-2	TRBJ1-1	many	TGTGCCAGCAGCTTTCCCCCGGGTATGAACACTGAAGCTTTCTTT	CASSFPPGMNTEAFF
TRBD2	TRBV11-1	TRBJ2-2	-	TGTGCCAGCAGCTTACCCCCCCTAGCGGGAGACAGCACCGGGGGGCTGTTTTTT	CASSLPPLAGDSTGGLFF
TRBD1	TRBV7-2	TRBJ1-1	many	TGTGCCAGCAGCTTAGGGGACAGTTACACTGAAGCTTTCTTT	CASSLGDSYTEAFF
-	TRBV15	TRBJ1-5	once	TGTGCCACCAGCAGAGAGATTCGAGGCTATAGCCGAGAGAATCAGCCCCAGCATTTT	CATSREIRGYSRENQPQHF
-	TRBV20-1	TRBJ1-6	many	TGCAGTGCTAGAATGTTGGAGGGGGTTAATTCACCCCTCCACTTT	CSARMLEGVNSPLHF
-	TRBV6-5	TRBJ1-1	-	TGTGCCAGCAGTTACCAATGGGGGCAGGGCATGGCTTTCTTT	CASSYQWGQGMAFF
-	TRBV7-2	TRBJ1-2	many	TGTGCCAGCAGCCCGGCGGGTTCCCCTAGTGGCTACACCTTC	CASSPAGSPSGYTF
-	TRBV6-1	TRBJ1-6	-	TGTGCCAGCAGTGGTCCGGCCAGGACCAGAGATTCACCCCTCCACTTT	CASSGPARTRDSPLHF
TRBD1	TRBV29-1	TRBJ2-7	many	TGCAGCGTTGAAGGACAGGGGGATTCCTACGAGCAGTACTTC	CSVEGQGDSYEQYF
-	TRBV6-2/TRBV6-3	TRBJ2-2	-	TGTGCCAGCGTTCCAACCGGGACCGACGGTGGGGTCGGGGAGCTGTTTTTT	CASVPTGTDGGVGELFF
TRBD1	TRBV12-3/TRBV12-4	TRBJ2-2	-	TGTGCCAGCAGACAGGACAGGACCGGGGAGCTGTTTTTT	CASRQDRTGELFF
-	TRBV4-1	TRBJ1-2	-	TGCGCCAGCAGCCAAGAAGGCAGGGCAGCGAGAGGCTACACCTTC	CASSQEGRAARGYTF
-	TRBV30	TRBJ1-1	many	TGTGCCTGGAGTGTGGTGTATGAAGCTTTCTTT	CAWSVVYEAFF
-	TRBV11-2	TRBJ2-7	once	TGTGCCAGCAGCTCCTATCCTTATACGACCACCACCACGGAGCAGTACTTC	CASSSYPYTTTTTEQYF